This T cell receptor beta chain came from a study of response to subunit inactivated influenza vaccine. CDR1 MDHEN and CDR2 SYDVKM come from the germline V gene. This CDR3 spans 19 amino acids. Trimming took 8 bases from V and 7 from J, leaving 33 bases between them. In its sample, this clonotype was seen a few times. Its antigen remains unidentified. Study-level points and caveats: The authors put forward the suggestion that each seasonal influenza vaccination may bring in only a limited number of new T cells.

Using its own MiXCR run on the RT-PCR reads, TCRdb lists one record per CDR3 protein. The sample contains roughly 500,000 distinct CDR3 sequences, under 30% of which appear only once. These data were also filed under a second study, of T cells expressing NK-cell markers. As that study records: TCR beta libraries carry UMIs added by 5'RACE template switching. Underlying the TCR beta repertoires were sorted CD3+CD56+NKG2C+, CD3+CD56+NKG2C- and CD3+CD56-NKG2C+ T cells. Similarly, these clonotypes led the CD3+CD56-NKG2C+ fraction as well in several donors.

The TCR was taken from a man aged 50-60 years who received an inactivated influenza vaccine. This chain links TRBV28 with TRBJ2-1, with D tentatively TRBD2 (6 bases). The sequences come from CD4+ T cells sorted from PBMCs, collected less than 13 days after vaccination. The CDR3 sequence: CASSRFGTRQGVYRNEQFF. The DNA of the CDR3 is TGTGCCAGCTCTCGGTTCGGGACTCGCCAAGGGGTATACAGGAATGAGCAGTTCTTC.